Listed below are T cell receptor beta chains from one sample, sequenced in a study of control samples from healthy donors and cancer patients. Here immunoSEQ multiplex PCR was the method, and the copy in TCRdb shows in-frame clones only, minus some. Of under 150,000 clones detected, roughly 84% appear once; the ten largest clones hold about 8.7%. What was sequenced was blood. These receptors all stem from a man aged 40-49 years in good health. CDR3s include the opening cysteine and the closing phenylalanine or tryptophan. The D gene is left open where the match is weak. Size values are once, few and many counts, or a class for expanded clones, and some rows have none.

clone size	V gene	D gene	J gene	CDR3 protein	CDR3 DNA
.	TRBV4-3	.	TRBJ2-5	CASSQDGPETQYF	TGCGCCAGCAGCCAAGATGGGCCGGAGACCCAGTACTTC
.	TRBV18	TRBD1	TRBJ2-1	CASSRQGGTYNEQFF	TGTGCCAGCTCACGACAGGGGGGAACCTACAATGAGCAGTTCTTC
.	TRBV11-3	.	TRBJ2-7	CASSLRRSSYEQYF	TGTGCCAGCAGCTTACGGCGGAGCTCCTACGAGCAGTACTTC
.	TRBV29-1	.	TRBJ1-4	CSVGGTNEKLFF	TGCAGCGTTGGCGGGACTAATGAAAAACTGTTTTTT
.	TRBV5-8	.	TRBJ2-1	CASSFSQGLAYNEQFF	TGTGCCAGCAGCTTCTCACAGGGTCTGGCATACAATGAGCAGTTCTTC
.	TRBV4-3	.	TRBJ1-3	CASSTAGNTIYF	TGCGCCAGCAGTACCGCTGGAAACACCATATATTTT
many	TRBV6-2/TRBV6-3	TRBD2	TRBJ2-1	CASSPGTSGPSSYNEQFF	TGTGCCAGCAGCCCCGGGACTAGCGGCCCCAGCTCCTACAATGAGCAGTTCTTC
.	TRBV5-1	.	TRBJ2-7	CASSASINHEQYF	TGCGCCAGCAGCGCCTCGATCAATCACGAGCAGTACTTC
.	TRBV5-1	TRBD2	TRBJ2-3	CASTQLAATDTQYF	TGCGCCAGCACACAACTAGCGGCTACAGATACGCAGTATTTT
.	TRBV18	TRBD1	TRBJ1-1	CASSPGQGVNTEAFF	TGTGCCAGCTCACCCGGACAGGGGGTTAACACTGAAGCTTTCTTT
.	TRBV11-3	.	TRBJ1-5	CASSLDGPNQPQHF	TGTGCCAGCAGCTTAGATGGCCCGAATCAGCCCCAGCATTTT
.	TRBV6-6	TRBD2	TRBJ2-5	CASSRTSGGSQFQETQYF	TGTGCCAGCAGCCGAACTAGCGGGGGGAGCCAGTTCCAAGAGACCCAGTACTTC
few	TRBV15	.	TRBJ1-5	CATSRELGSHQPQHF	TGTGCCACCAGCAGAGAGCTGGGCAGCCATCAGCCCCAGCATTTT
.	TRBV12-3/TRBV12-4	TRBD1	TRBJ1-2	CASSRQGYGYTF	TGTGCCAGCAGTCGACAGGGTTATGGCTACACCTTC
.	TRBV9	.	TRBJ1-2	CASSVKGDYGYTF	TGTGCCAGCAGCGTAAAGGGAGACTATGGCTACACCTTC
.	TRBV2	.	TRBJ1-6	CASSEQVETPLHF	TGTGCCAGCAGTGAACAGGTGGAGACCCCCCTCCACTTT
.	TRBV7-8	.	TRBJ1-4	CASSPERALHEKLFF	TGTGCCAGCAGTCCAGAGAGGGCCCTACATGAAAAACTGTTTTTT
.	TRBV4-1	.	TRBJ2-7	CASSGQTAGSYEQYF	TGCGCCAGCAGCGGGCAGACTGCCGGCTCCTACGAGCAGTACTTC
once	TRBV7-9	TRBD1	TRBJ1-2	CASSPPRGVEPSTWGYTF	TGTGCCAGCAGCCCCCCCAGGGGGGTCGAGCCCTCTACCTGGGGCTACACCTTC
.	TRBV4-1	.	TRBJ2-3	CASSQGTLGGTDTQYF	TGCGCCAGCAGCCAAGGGACCCTAGGGGGCACAGATACGCAGTATTTT
.	TRBV19	TRBD1	TRBJ2-6	CASTVPIGTGSSGANVLTF	TGTGCCAGTACCGTTCCCATCGGGACAGGGAGCTCTGGGGCCAACGTCCTGACTTTC
.	TRBV6-2/TRBV6-3	TRBD2	TRBJ2-7	CASSYGTSGYEQYF	TGTGCCAGCAGTTACGGGACTAGCGGCTACGAGCAGTACTTC
.	TRBV7-8	TRBD1	TRBJ1-1	CASSLVGGNTEAFF	TGTGCCAGCAGCTTAGTAGGGGGCAACACTGAAGCTTTCTTT
.	TRBV7-2	.	TRBJ1-2	CASSIGYLANYGYTF	TGTGCCAGCAGCATCGGCTACTTAGCTAACTATGGCTACACCTTC
.	TRBV11-3	.	TRBJ1-6	CASSPSGGTYNSPLHF	TGTGCCAGCAGCCCTAGCGGCGGTACCTATAATTCACCCCTCCACTTT
.	TRBV10-3	.	TRBJ2-5	CAISVKGETQYF	TGTGCCATCAGTGTTAAAGGAGAGACCCAGTACTTC
.	TRBV5-4	TRBD1	TRBJ2-7	CASSLLDRGPEEQYF	TGTGCCAGCAGCTTGTTAGATAGGGGGCCGGAAGAGCAGTACTTC
.	TRBV10-3	.	TRBJ2-1	CATADRPEQFF	TGTGCCACCGCGGATCGTCCTGAGCAGTTCTTC
.	TRBV7-2	TRBD2	TRBJ2-1	CASSFGLAGGNEQFF	TGTGCCAGCAGCTTCGGACTAGCGGGGGGCAATGAGCAGTTCTTC
.	TRBV7-2	TRBD1	TRBJ2-7	CASSYGQGAGEQYF	TGTGCCAGCAGCTACGGACAGGGGGCAGGGGAGCAGTACTTC
.	TRBV7-2	.	TRBJ2-3	CASSSLFTGSTDTQYF	TGTGCCAGCAGCTCACTTTTTACTGGAAGCACAGATACGCAGTATTTT
.	TRBV6-5	.	TRBJ2-5	CTHVGGGYETQYF	TGTACCCATGTCGGGGGTGGGTACGAGACCCAGTACTTC
.	TRBV14	TRBD1	TRBJ1-3	CASSQIRTGRSGNTIYF	TGTGCCAGCAGCCAAATCAGGACAGGGCGCTCTGGAAACACCATATATTTT
.	TRBV27	.	TRBJ2-1	CASSPGLVRANEQFF	TGTGCCAGCAGTCCCGGGTTGGTCCGGGCCAATGAGCAGTTCTTC
.	TRBV19	TRBD1	TRBJ1-1	CASSIEGRGRLTEAFF	TGTGCCAGTAGTATAGAGGGCAGGGGGCGCCTCACTGAAGCTTTCTTT
.	TRBV7-3	.	TRBJ1-6	CASSQGNNSPLHF	TGTGCCAGCAGCCAGGGCAATAATTCACCCCTCCACTTT
.	TRBV30	.	TRBJ1-5	CAWAIQDNQPQHF	TGTGCCTGGGCAATACAGGACAATCAGCCCCAGCATTTT
.	TRBV3-1/TRBV3-2	.	TRBJ1-2	CASSPGHRGYTF	TGTGCCAGCAGCCCAGGACATAGGGGCTACACCTTC
.	TRBV18	TRBD1	TRBJ2-1	CASSPPGRQGANNEQFF	TGTGCCAGCTCACCACCGGGTCGGCAGGGGGCTAACAATGAGCAGTTCTTC
.	TRBV7-7	.	TRBJ2-1	CASSLGLPANEQFF	TGTGCCAGCAGCTTGGGACTCCCAGCCAATGAGCAGTTCTTC
.	TRBV11-2	.	TRBJ1-6	CASSPDSLHLHF	TGTGCCAGCAGCCCGGACAGTCTTCACCTCCACTTT
.	TRBV7-6	TRBD2	TRBJ2-6	CASSVTSGGRSPGANVLTF	TGTGCCAGCAGCGTGACTAGCGGGGGGCGGAGCCCTGGGGCCAACGTCCTGACTTTC
once	TRBV5-6	.	TRBJ1-6	CASSLRQFYNSPLHF	TGTGCCAGCAGCTTACGACAGTTCTATAATTCACCCCTCCACTTT
.	TRBV7-6	TRBD1	TRBJ2-1	CASSADRGPRKEQFF	TGTGCCAGCAGCGCGGACAGGGGGCCAAGAAAAGAGCAGTTCTTC
.	TRBV2	TRBD2	TRBJ2-3	CARLLAGAHKKPSTDTQYF	TGTGCCCGTCTTCTAGCGGGGGCCCACAAGAAACCTAGCACAGATACGCAGTATTTT
once	TRBV30	.	TRBJ2-5	CAWIPRGSRETQYF	TGTGCCTGGATCCCCCGGGGGTCCCGGGAGACCCAGTACTTC
once	TRBV5-1	TRBD2	TRBJ2-4	CASTWGGGAPVDIQYF	TGCGCCAGCACCTGGGGCGGGGGGGCCCCAGTCGACATTCAGTACTTC
.	TRBV24-1	.	TRBJ2-1	CATSDYASLRNEQFF	TGTGCCACCAGTGATTATGCTAGCCTCCGGAATGAGCAGTTCTTC
.	TRBV5-1	.	TRBJ2-7	CASSLARANYEQYF	TGCGCCAGCAGCTTGGCCAGGGCGAACTACGAGCAGTACTTC
.	TRBV6-2/TRBV6-3	TRBD2	TRBJ2-3	CASSYSSVAAGVADTQYF	TGTGCCAGCAGTTACTCGAGCGTGGCAGCGGGGGTGGCAGATACGCAGTATTTT
.	TRBV10-1	TRBD2	TRBJ2-3	CASSEAGVSTDTQYF	TGCGCCAGCAGTGAGGCGGGGGTCAGCACAGATACGCAGTATTTT